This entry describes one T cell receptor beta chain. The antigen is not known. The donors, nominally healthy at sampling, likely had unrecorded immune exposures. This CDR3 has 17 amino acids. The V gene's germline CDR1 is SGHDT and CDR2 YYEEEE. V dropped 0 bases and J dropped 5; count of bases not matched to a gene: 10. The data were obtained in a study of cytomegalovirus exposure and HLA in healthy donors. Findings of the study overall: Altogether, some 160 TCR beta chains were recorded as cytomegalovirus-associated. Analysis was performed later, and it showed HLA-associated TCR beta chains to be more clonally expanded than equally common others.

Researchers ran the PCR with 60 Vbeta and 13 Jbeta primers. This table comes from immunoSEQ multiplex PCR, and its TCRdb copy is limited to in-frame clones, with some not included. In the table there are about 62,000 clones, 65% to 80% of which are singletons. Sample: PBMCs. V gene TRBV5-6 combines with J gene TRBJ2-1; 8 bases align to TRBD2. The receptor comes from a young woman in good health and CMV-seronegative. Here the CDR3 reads CASSLVGAGGLNNEQFF. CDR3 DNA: TGTGCCAGCAGCTTGGTGGGGGCGGGAGGCTTGAACAATGAGCAGTTCTTC.